The 27 T cell receptor beta chains listed next were all sequenced from one sample in a study of T-cell reconstitution after alpha-beta-depleted transplantation in children. Preparation of the TCRbeta library involved a method that used unique molecular identifiers. TCRdb redid the calling of the PCR reads with MiXCR, one entry per CDR3 protein. Of hundreds of thousands of distinct CDR3 sequences listed, 20% to 30% are singletons. The sample consisted of PBMCs, mostly from graft donor cells, taken 360 days after TCRalphabeta/CD19-depleted stem cell transplant. Every receptor here comes from a female patient under 10 years old who had a stem cell transplant for congenital amegakaryocytic thrombocytopenia, so the T cells may come from the graft donor.

The chain couples TRBV28 to TRBJ2-5; D remains ambiguous. CDR3 length: 16 amino acids. Germline V gene sequence: CDR1 MDHEN, CDR2 SYDVKM. Trimming shortened V by 4 bases and J by 2 bases, and 17 bases separated the two germline ends. CDR3 amino acids: CASSWNPAQSQETQYF. CDR3 coding DNA: TGTGCCAGCAGTTGGAACCCCGCACAGAGTCAAGAGACCCAGTACTTC.

This clonotype was observed many times. This chain connects TRBV12-3 or TRBV12-4 to TRBJ2-5; D might be TRBD2 (6 bases). Trimming cost V 6 bases and J 2 bases, with 13 bases left between them. The CDR3 contains 14 residues. The CDR3 here is CASSHGGGQETQYF. The DNA of the CDR3 is TGTGCCAGCAGCCACGGAGGAGGGCAAGAGACCCAGTACTTC.

This clonotype has a handful of counts. The chain carries TRBV7-8 and TRBJ2-5; D remains ambiguous. The V gene lost 0 bases and the J gene lost 1 base, with 9 bases spanning the gap. CDR1 and CDR2 from the germline V gene are SGHVS and FQNEAQ. The CDR3 spans 15 residues. The DNA for the CDR3 is TGTGCCAGCAGCTTAGCGCTAAGGGTCCAAGAGACCCAGTACTTC. As protein: CASSLALRVQETQYF.

There are many counts of this clonotype. The germline gene is not matched at one end of the junction; a read error may be the cause. This chain connects TRBV4-3 to TRBJ2-5; 10 bases fit TRBD2. CDR3 length: 11 amino acids. CDR1 LGHNA and CDR2 YSLEER come from the germline V gene. Here the CDR3 DNA reads TGCGCCAGCAGCCCGCTAGCGGGAGTTTCATTC. It codes for CASSPLAGVSF.

With respect to this clonotype: Relative to the germline gene, one junction end is altered; a read error may explain this. J is TRBJ2-1 and V is TRBV4-3, with 9 bases matching TRBD2. Germline CDR1 and CDR2: LGHNA and YSLEER. The CDR3 consists of 13 residues. This CDR3 reads CASSQDLSGRILF. For the CDR3, the DNA is TGCGCCAGCAGCCAAGATCTCAGCGGGAGGATCCTCTTC.

The V and J genes are TRBV20-1 and TRBJ2-1; 10 bases map to TRBD2. Germline V gives CDR1 DFQATT, CDR2 SNEGSKA (reference sequence). Trimming at V came to 6 bases and at J to 9 bases, leaving 14 bases not matched to a gene. This CDR3 comprises 15 residues. The chain's CDR3 is CSARNSGRAGSEQFF. The CDR3 DNA reads TGCAGTGCGAGGAACAGCGGGAGGGCCGGTAGTGAGCAGTTCTTC.

This clonotype was counted a few times. This chain uses TRBV11-2 with TRBJ2-7; D is undetermined. V lost 0 bases to trimming and J lost 10 bases, with 13 bases between them. From germline, CDR1 is SGHAT and CDR2 FQNNGV. CDR3 length: 13 residues. CDR3 nucleotide sequence: TGTGCCAGCAGCTTAGACGTAGCCTCCCAACAGTACTTC. Amino acid sequence: CASSLDVASQQYF.

This clonotype was observed a handful of times. The chain couples TRBV20-1 to TRBJ1-2; a possible D gene is TRBD1 (5 bases). The CDR3 totals 14 residues. V lost 6 bases and J 6 bases, leaving 20 bases between the germline ends. Germline CDR1 is DFQATT and CDR2 is SNEGSKA (reference sequence). CDR3 loop: CSAPFAGNKDGYTF. The CDR3 DNA sequence: TGCAGTGCCCCTTTCGCAGGGAACAAGGATGGCTACACCTTC.

V gene TRBV12-3 or TRBV12-4 combines with J gene TRBJ2-3; 10 bases line up with TRBD1. The length of the CDR3 is 15 residues. The trim removed 4 bases at V and 2 bases at J, leaving 3 bases unmatched. The CDR3 loop is CASSSGQGFTDTQYF. The CDR3 DNA is TGTGCCAGCAGTTCGGGACAGGGGTTCACAGATACGCAGTATTTT.

The chain recombines TRBV10-3 with TRBJ2-1; D might be TRBD2 (6 bases). Germline assignment: CDR1 ENHRY and CDR2 SYGVKD. Trimming took off 4 bases at V and 7 bases at J, with 17 bases between the two ends. The CDR3 consists of 15 residues. CDR3 protein: CAISAQQEGLNEQFF. The CDR3 coding sequence is TGTGCCATCAGTGCCCAGCAGGAGGGGTTGAATGAGCAGTTCTTC.

The V call is TRBV3-1, the J call TRBJ1-3, with a weak D call TRBD1 (5 bases). V was cut by 4 bases and J by 9 bases, with 13 bases left in between. Germline CDR1 LGHDT, CDR2 YNNKEL (reference sequence). CDR3 length: 13 residues. CDR3 coding DNA: TGTGCCAGCAGCCCTGTAAGGGGCGGCACCATATATTTT. Translated, it gives CASSPVRGGTIYF. Looking up the rest from reference TRBV3-1 and TRBJ1-3 gives the full variable domain: DTAVSQTPKYLVTQMGNDKSIKCEQNLGHDTMYWYKQDSKKFLKIMFSYNNKELIINETVPNRFSPKSPDKAHLNLHINSLELGDSAVYFCASSPVRGGTIYFGEGSWLTVV.

V gene TRBV5-5 combines with J gene TRBJ1-1; D possibly corresponds to TRBD1 (5 bases). The V end was cut by 4 bases, the J end by 4 bases, with 14 bases between. CDR3 length equals 14 residues. The germline CDR1 and CDR2 sequences are SGHKS and YYEKEE (reference sequence). The CDR3 sequence is CASSLQASSTEAFF. In DNA, the CDR3 is TGTGCCAGCAGCCTACAGGCGAGCAGCACTGAAGCTTTCTTT.

The table lists this clonotype with a few counts. This chain connects TRBV6-5 to TRBJ1-3; TRBD1 aligns across 8 bases. The CDR3 extends over 17 amino acids. Trimming removed 2 bases from V and 0 bases from J; junction bases left unmatched: 6. CDR1 and CDR2 from the germline V gene are MNHEY and SVGAGI. The CDR3 nucleotides read TGTGCCAGCAGTTACGGGACAGGTGCCGGCTCTGGAAACACCATATATTTT. This translates into CASSYGTGAGSGNTIYF.

In this sample, this clonotype turned up a few times. V and J are TRBV29-1 and TRBJ2-5, with D unclear. Per germline, CDR1 SQVTM and CDR2 ANQGSEA. This CDR3 comprises 9 residues. V dropped 4 bases and J dropped 4 bases, with 1 base sitting between them. The CDR3 DNA follows: TGCAGCGTTGGAGAGACCCAGTACTTC. Protein sequence: CSVGETQYF.

This chain links TRBV29-1 with TRBJ2-3, with no clear D. Looked up from germline, CDR1 is SQVTM and CDR2 is ANQGSEA. The CDR3 is 11 amino acids. Trimming removed 3 bases from V and 6 bases from J, with 7 bases in between. The CDR3 region is CSVERRDTQYF. CDR3 DNA sequence: TGCAGCGTTGAGCGGCGGGATACGCAGTATTTT.

The CDR3 DNA is TGCGCCAGCAGCCAAGAACACAGGGGGAGTACTGAGCAGTACTTC. Its protein product is CASSQEHRGSTEQYF. The V and J genes are TRBV4-1 and TRBJ2-7; the match to TRBD1 covers 8 bases. The germline V gene has CDR1 MGHRA and CDR2 YSYEKL. This CDR3 contains 15 residues. Trimming removed 0 bases from V and 7 bases from J; junction bases left unmatched: 8.

This clonotype has a count of ten or more. This chain connects TRBV2 to TRBJ2-1; D is unclear. The germline V and J ends were trimmed by 6 bases and 2 bases, with 8 bases remaining between them. The CDR3 sequence is 13 residues long. Germline assignment: CDR1 SNHLY and CDR2 FYNNEI. CDR3 residues: CASSPITYNEQFF. The DNA for the CDR3 is TGTGCCAGCAGCCCGATAACCTACAATGAGCAGTTCTTC.

V is TRBV6-2 or TRBV6-3 and J is TRBJ2-5, with D hard to call. V lost 6 bases, J lost 2 bases, and 10 bases lay in between. This CDR3 spans 13 amino acids. From germline, CDR1 is MNHEY and CDR2 SVGEGT. The CDR3 is CASSPPVQETQYF. The CDR3 coding sequence is TGTGCCAGCAGCCCTCCAGTACAAGAGACCCAGTACTTC.

This clonotype has a count of ten or more. V usage is TRBV20-1 and J usage is TRBJ1-5; D is unclear. Germline CDR1 is DFQATT and CDR2 is SNEGSKA (reference sequence). V was trimmed by 2 bases and J by 1 base, leaving 9 bases between them. The CDR3 loop spans 14 amino acids. The DNA of the CDR3 is TGCAGTGCTAGATGGGGTTTCAGCAATCAGCCCCAGCATTTT. It is translated as CSARWGFSNQPQHF.

This clonotype occurred a few times. This chain links TRBV6-4 with TRBJ2-5; D not resolved. V dropped 1 base and J dropped 13 bases, with 25 bases sitting between them. Germline values: CDR1 MRHNA, CDR2 SNTAGT. This CDR3 spans 16 amino acids. The CDR3 sequence: CASSDCCLGIVAAPYF. The CDR3 DNA is TGTGCCAGCAGTGACTGTTGTTTGGGGATCGTGGCGGCTCCGTACTTC.

This chain connects TRBV2 to TRBJ2-5, with 8 bases that match TRBD2. Germline loops: CDR1 SNHLY, CDR2 FYNNEI. J gave up 4 bases and V 3 bases, and 4 bases lay outside the gene matches. This CDR3 has 14 amino acids. CDR3 nucleotides: TGTGCCAGCAGTGAGGTGACTAGCGTAGAGACCCAGTACTTC. Protein product: CASSEVTSVETQYF.

V and J are TRBV11-1 and TRBJ2-4; TRBD2 matches 12 bases. Trimming at V came to 2 bases and at J to 1 base, leaving 9 bases not matched to a gene. Per the germline V gene, CDR1 is SGHAT and CDR2 is FQDESV (reference sequence). The CDR3 consists of 19 residues. Written as DNA, the CDR3 is TGTGCCAGCAGCTTATTTCTAGCGGGGGGGAAAGCGGCCAAAAACATTCAGTACTTC. Translating gives CASSLFLAGGKAAKNIQYF.

The table lists this clonotype with a few counts. This chain links TRBV28 with TRBJ2-7, with no clear D. V was pared by 11 bases and J by 0 bases, with 14 bases between. In germline, CDR1 is MDHEN, CDR2 SYDVKM. This CDR3 contains 13 residues. This chain's CDR3 is CAGRKWGSYEQYF. The DNA for the CDR3 is TGTGCCGGACGGAAGTGGGGCTCCTACGAGCAGTACTTC.

Many counts were recorded for this clonotype. The chain is built from TRBV6-5 and TRBJ2-7; D is possibly TRBD1 (5 bases). This CDR3 region has 11 residues. CDR1 is MNHEY, CDR2 SVGAGI, per germline. V gave up 8 bases and J gave up 4 bases, with 9 bases separating them. Written as DNA, the CDR3 is TGTGCCAGCGGAAGGGGTTACGAGCAGTACTTC. Translation: CASGRGYEQYF.

The chain recombines TRBV4-2 with TRBJ2-3; D is ambiguous. CDR3 length: 15 residues. Trimming removed 0 bases at V and 0 bases at J, with 7 bases between. Per the germline V gene, CDR1 is LGHNA and CDR2 is YNFKEQ. CDR3 sequence: CASSQDGTSTDTQYF. The DNA of the CDR3 is TGTGCCAGCAGCCAAGATGGAACTAGCACAGATACGCAGTATTTT.

This rearrangement joins TRBV4-1 to TRBJ2-3, with 14 bases lining up with TRBD2. The length of the CDR3 is 18 residues. Germline trimming cut 0 bases from V and 7 bases from J; bases unmatched to any gene: 9. Germline V gene lookup returns CDR1 MGHRA and CDR2 YSYEKL. The CDR3 sequence: CASSQESGGTSGSYTQYF. CDR3 bases: TGCGCCAGCAGCCAAGAGTCCGGTGGGACTAGCGGGAGTTATACGCAGTATTTT.

This clonotype has a handful of counts. DNA of the CDR3: TGTGCCAGCAGTTTACGGGGAGCTGGAAACACCATATATTTT. As protein: CASSLRGAGNTIYF. The chain combines TRBV12-3 or TRBV12-4 with TRBJ1-3, with no clear D. V was shortened by 2 bases and J by 2 bases, with 7 bases between the two germline ends. The CDR3 covers 14 residues.